The present entry profiles one T cell receptor beta chain with its context. This clonotype was found many times. The antigen it binds to is not known. No base quality values were provided; no much bigger clone lies one nucleotide off. This specimen comes from a study of molecular identifiers for immune sequencing clone quantification (dated by TCRdb to between 2017 and 2018). Regarding the study in general: For a replicate experiment, RNA from roughly 18,000 or 92,000 naive CD8 T cells was divided into five aliquots, of which four were sequenced. This methods study benchmarked molecular-identifier clustering-based TCR repertoire sequencing (MIDCIRS) and TCR RNA copy counting, using CD8 T cells to do so. Overall results and qualifications from the work: Modeling estimated about three recovered TCR RNA copies per cell, compared with about 9.3 by digital PCR, which implies 30% to 35% capture efficiency. Clones above 20 RNA copies held over 97% of molecules in CMV-specific effector cells but under 1% in naive cells. Without barcode sub-clustering, chimeric consensus sequences inflated TCR diversity; chimeras reached as high as 47%. Identical TCR molecules sharing a barcode could cause highly expanded clone sizes to be underestimated. Naive libraries contained spiked-in Jurkat TCR RNA (approximately ten copies' worth), which is not part of the donor repertoire. Spiked-in Jurkat TCR RNA equal to a single cell's worth was reported to be detectable even within 1,100,000 naive CD8 T cells.

Libraries of naive CD8 T cells were built from about 20,000 to 1,000,000 sorted cells, with 10%, 30% or 50% of the purified RNA used. On a BD FACSAria II, naive CD8 T cells were FACS-sorted as CD8+CD4-CCR7+CD45RA+ and collected into RLT Plus buffer. To test detection sensitivity, Jurkat RNA equal to ten TCR copies was added to samples of about 17,000-1,100,000 naive CD8 T cells. Enrichment of CD8 T cells was performed with RosetteSep CD8+ T Cell Enrichment Cocktail and Ficoll-Paque, after which ACK red cell lysis was carried out. Its CDR3 holds 15 amino acids, cysteine through phenylalanine. The retained sequence is limited to the CDR3, 45 bases, with the frame set at the first base. Relative to germline, V is 0 bases shorter and J is 5 bases shorter, with 9 bases between their ends. Via the germline V gene, CDR1 is SGHRS and CDR2 YFSETQ. Library preparation employed PCR. The sequencer was a NextSeq 500. Preparation of bulk TCR libraries followed a previously described approach, with the TCR primers listed in Table S5. Purification of total RNA was performed with the Qiagen AllPrep DNA/RNA kit. Before any analysis, reads coming from multiple sequencing runs of the same library were combined into one pool. Per the authors' processing: Only reads with exact TCR constant sequence were kept, trimmed to 150 nt, and grouped by their 12-nt molecular barcodes. Reads in each barcode group were sub-clustered using a 15% Levenshtein threshold, and a quality-weighted consensus sequence was built for each RNA molecule. Non-functional sequences were discarded, and so were lower-count sequences lying one edit away from another sequence. Based on a fit of two negative binomial distributions, barcode sub-clusters having less than 20% of the maximum read count were discarded. TCRdb reanalyzed the raw reads on its own, using fastp at Q25 for trimming and MiXCR for clone calling, and kept in-frame beta chains. Records with the same CDR3 protein are collapsed into one entry carrying the most frequent genes and DNA. The V and J calls here are based on TCRdb, not the publication. Within this sample are around 300,000 distinct CDR3 sequences, with roughly 24% of them counted one time only. The ten largest clonotypes hold around 0.7% of the sample.

The sample comprised naive CD8+ T cells from blood, with Jurkat cell RNA spiked in. The sample's cell subset or site label, in plain terms: FACS-sorted CD8+CD4-CCR7+CD45RA+ naive T cells. This sequence was found in a human donor in good health. Some libraries in this study had Jurkat cell RNA spiked in. The V and J genes are TRBV5-1 and TRBJ2-6, with a tentative D gene TRBD1 over 5 matching bases. The nucleotide sequence is given as TGCGCCAGCAGCTTGGTGGGGCTCTGGGCCAACGTCCTGACTTTC. This encodes CASSLVGLWANVLTF.